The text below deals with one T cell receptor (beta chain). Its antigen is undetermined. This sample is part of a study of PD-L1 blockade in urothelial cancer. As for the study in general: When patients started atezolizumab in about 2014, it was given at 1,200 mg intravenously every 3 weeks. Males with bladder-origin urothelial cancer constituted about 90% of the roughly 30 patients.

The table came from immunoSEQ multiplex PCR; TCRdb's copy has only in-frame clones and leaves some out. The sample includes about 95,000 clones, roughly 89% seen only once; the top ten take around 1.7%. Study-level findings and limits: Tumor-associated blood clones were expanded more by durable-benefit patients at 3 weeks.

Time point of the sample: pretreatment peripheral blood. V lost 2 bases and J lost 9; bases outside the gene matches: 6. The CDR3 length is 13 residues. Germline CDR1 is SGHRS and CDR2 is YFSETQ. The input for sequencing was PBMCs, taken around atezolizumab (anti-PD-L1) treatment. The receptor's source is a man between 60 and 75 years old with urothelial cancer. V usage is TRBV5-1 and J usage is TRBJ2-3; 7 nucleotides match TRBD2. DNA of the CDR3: TGCGCCAGCAGCTTAGAGCGGGAAGGAACGCAGTATTTT. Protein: CASSLEREGTQYF.